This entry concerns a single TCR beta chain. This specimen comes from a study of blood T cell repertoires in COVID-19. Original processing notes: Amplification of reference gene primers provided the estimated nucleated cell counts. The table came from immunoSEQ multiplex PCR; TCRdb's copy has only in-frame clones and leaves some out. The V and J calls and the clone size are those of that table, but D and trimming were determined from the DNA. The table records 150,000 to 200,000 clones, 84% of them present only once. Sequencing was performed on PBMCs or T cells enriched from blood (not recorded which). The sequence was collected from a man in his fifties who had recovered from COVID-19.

The CDR3 DNA reads as TGTGCCAGTAGTAGGGGGGGATCCGCCGCAATCGGCGGTCAGCCCCAGCATTTT. Translation gives CASSRGGSAAIGGQPQHF. This sequence joins TRBV19 and TRBJ1-5; the D gene is possibly TRBD1 (5 bases). CDR3 length: 18 residues. CDR1 LNHDA and CDR2 SQIVND come from the germline V gene (reference sequence). The V gene lost 4 bases and the J gene lost 6 bases, with 25 bases spanning the gap.